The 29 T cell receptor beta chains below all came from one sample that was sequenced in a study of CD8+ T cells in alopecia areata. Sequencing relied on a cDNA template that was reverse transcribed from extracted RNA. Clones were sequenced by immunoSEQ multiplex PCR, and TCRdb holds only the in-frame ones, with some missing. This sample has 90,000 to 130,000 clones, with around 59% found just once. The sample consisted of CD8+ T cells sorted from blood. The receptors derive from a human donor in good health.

CDR3 loop: CASSEFVGGLQETQYF. CDR3 nucleotide sequence: TGTGCCAGCAGTGAATTTGTGGGGGGACTCCAAGAGACCCAGTACTTC. The V call is TRBV25-1, the J call TRBJ2-5, with TRBD2 as a possible D gene (6 bases). Trimming left V 1 base short and J 1 base short, with 13 bases between. Germline CDR1 and CDR2: MGHDK and SYGVNS. This CDR3 region has 16 residues.

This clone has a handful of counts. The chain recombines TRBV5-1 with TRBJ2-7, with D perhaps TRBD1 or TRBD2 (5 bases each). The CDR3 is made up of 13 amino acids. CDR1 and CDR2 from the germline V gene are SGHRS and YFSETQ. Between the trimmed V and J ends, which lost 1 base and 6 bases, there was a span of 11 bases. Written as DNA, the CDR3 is TGCGCCAGCAGCTTGAGTTCGGGGCTCGAGCAGTACTTC. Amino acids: CASSLSSGLEQYF.

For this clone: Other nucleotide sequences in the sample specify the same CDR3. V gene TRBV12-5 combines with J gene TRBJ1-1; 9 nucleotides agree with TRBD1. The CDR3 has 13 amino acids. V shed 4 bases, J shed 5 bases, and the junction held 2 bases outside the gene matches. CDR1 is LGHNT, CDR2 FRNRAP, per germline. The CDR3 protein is CASGSTGGTEAFF. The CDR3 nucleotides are TGTGCTAGTGGTTCGACAGGGGGGACTGAAGCTTTCTTT.

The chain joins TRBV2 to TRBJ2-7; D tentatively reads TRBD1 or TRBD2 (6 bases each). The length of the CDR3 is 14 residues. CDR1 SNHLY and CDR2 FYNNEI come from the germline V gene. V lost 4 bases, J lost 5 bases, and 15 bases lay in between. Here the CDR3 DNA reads TGTGCCAGCAGTGCCGGGGGCCCAGGGAACGAGCAGTACTTC. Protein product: CASSAGGPGNEQYF.

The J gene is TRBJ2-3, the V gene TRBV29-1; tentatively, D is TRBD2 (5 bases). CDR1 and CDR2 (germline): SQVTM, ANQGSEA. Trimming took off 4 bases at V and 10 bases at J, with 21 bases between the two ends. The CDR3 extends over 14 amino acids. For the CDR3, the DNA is TGCAGCGTTGTTACGGGAAGACACTTTTCGGCGCAGTATTTT. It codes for CSVVTGRHFSAQYF.

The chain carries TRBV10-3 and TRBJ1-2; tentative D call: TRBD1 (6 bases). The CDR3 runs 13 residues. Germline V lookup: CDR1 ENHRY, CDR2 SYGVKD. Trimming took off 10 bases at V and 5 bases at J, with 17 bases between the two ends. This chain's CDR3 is CATSGRGGYGYTF. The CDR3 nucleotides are TGTGCCACCTCCGGGAGGGGGGGGTATGGCTACACCTTC.

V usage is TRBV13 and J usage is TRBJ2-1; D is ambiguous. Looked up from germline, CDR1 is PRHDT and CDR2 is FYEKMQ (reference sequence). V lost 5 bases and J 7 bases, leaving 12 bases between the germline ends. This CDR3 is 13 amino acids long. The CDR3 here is CASSPPLGNEQFF. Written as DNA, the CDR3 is TGTGCCAGCAGCCCCCCCCTAGGGAATGAGCAGTTCTTC.

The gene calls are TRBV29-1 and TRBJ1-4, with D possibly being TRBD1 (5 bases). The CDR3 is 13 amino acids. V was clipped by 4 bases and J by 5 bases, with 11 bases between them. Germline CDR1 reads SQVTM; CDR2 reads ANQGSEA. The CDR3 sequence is CSVGGARNEKLFF. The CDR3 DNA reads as TGCAGCGTTGGAGGGGCCCGAAATGAAAAACTGTTTTTT.

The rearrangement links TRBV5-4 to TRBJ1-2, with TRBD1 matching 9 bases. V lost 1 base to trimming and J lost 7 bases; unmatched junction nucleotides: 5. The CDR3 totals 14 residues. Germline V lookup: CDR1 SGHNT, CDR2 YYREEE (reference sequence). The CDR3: CASSLRTGVFGYTF. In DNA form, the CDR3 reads TGTGCCAGCAGCTTGAGGACAGGGGTCTTTGGCTACACCTTC.

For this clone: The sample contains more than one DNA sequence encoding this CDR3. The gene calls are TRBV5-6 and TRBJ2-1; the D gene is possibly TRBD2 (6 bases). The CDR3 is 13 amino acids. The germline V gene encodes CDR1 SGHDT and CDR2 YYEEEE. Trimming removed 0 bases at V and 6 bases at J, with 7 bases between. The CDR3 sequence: CASSLGRGNEQFF. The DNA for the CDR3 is TGTGCCAGCAGCTTGGGGAGGGGCAATGAGCAGTTCTTC.

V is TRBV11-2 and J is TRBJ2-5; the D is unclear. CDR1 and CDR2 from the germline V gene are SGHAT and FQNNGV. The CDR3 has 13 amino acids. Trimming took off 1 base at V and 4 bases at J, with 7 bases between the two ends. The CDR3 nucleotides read TGTGCCAGCAGCTTAGTATTAGGAGAGACCCAGTACTTC. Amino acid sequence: CASSLVLGETQYF.

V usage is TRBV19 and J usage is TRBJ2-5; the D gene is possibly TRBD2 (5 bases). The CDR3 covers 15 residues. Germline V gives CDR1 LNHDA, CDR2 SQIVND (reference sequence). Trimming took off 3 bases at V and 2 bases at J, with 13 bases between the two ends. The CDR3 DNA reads TGTGCCAGTAGTATTTCCCGGGGTCTACAAGAGACCCAGTACTTC. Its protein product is CASSISRGLQETQYF.

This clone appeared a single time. The CDR3 spells CSVDILDREAYEQYF. The CDR3 DNA follows: TGCAGCGTTGATATTTTGGACAGGGAGGCCTACGAGCAGTACTTC. V is TRBV29-1 and J is TRBJ2-7; 8 bases match TRBD1. V was clipped by 3 bases and J by 2 bases; unmatched bases: 9. The CDR3 is 15 amino acids. Germline CDR1 SQVTM, CDR2 ANQGSEA.

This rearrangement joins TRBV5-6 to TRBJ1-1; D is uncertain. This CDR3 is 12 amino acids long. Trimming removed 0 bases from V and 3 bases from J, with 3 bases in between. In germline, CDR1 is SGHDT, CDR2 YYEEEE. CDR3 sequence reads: CASSLAYTEAFF. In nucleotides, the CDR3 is TGTGCCAGCAGCTTGGCGTACACTGAAGCTTTCTTT.

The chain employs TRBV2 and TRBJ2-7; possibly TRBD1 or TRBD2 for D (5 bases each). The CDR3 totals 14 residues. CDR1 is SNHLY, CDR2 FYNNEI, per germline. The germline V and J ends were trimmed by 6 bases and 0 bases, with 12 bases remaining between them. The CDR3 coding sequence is TGTGCCAGCAGCTCCGGGACCGTCTCCTACGAGCAGTACTTC. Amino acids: CASSSGTVSYEQYF. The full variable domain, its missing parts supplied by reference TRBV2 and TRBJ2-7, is EPEVTQTPSHQVTQMGQEVILRCVPISNHLYFYWYRQILGQKVEFLVSFYNNEISEKSEIFDDQFSVERPDGSNFTLKIRSTKLEDSAMYFCASSSGTVSYEQYFGPGTRLTVT.

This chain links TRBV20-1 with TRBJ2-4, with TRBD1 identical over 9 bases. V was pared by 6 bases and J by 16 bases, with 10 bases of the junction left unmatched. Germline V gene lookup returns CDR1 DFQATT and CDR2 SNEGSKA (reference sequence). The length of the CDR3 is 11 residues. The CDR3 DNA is TGCAGTGCACCTTCGACAGGGGGGGAATACTTC. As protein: CSAPSTGGEYF.

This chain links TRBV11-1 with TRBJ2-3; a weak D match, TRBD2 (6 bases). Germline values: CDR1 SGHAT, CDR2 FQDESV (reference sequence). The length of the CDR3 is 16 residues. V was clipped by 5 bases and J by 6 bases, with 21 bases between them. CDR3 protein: CASSNRLVSVSDTQYF. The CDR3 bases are TGTGCCAGCAGCAACCGACTAGTGAGTGTGTCGGATACGCAGTATTTT.

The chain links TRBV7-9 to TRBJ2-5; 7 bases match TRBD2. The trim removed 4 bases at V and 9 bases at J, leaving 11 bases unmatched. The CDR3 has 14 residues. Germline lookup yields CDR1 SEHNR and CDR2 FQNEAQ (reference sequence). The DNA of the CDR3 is TGTGCCAGCAGCTCCCCCACCGGGGAGGGAGCCCAGTACTTC. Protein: CASSSPTGEGAQYF. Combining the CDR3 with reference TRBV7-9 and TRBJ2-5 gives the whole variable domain DTGVSQNPRHKITKRGQNVTFRCDPISEHNRLYWYRQTLGQGPEFLTYFQNEAQLEKSRLLSDRFSAERPKGSFSTLEIQRTEQGDSAMYLCASSSPTGEGAQYFGPGTRLLVL.

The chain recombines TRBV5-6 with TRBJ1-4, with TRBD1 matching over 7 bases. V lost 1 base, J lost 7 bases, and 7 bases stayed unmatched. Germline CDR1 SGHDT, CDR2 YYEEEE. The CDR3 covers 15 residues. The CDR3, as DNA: TGTGCCAGCAGCTTGTTAACACAGGGGTCTGAAAAACTGTTTTTT. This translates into CASSLLTQGSEKLFF.

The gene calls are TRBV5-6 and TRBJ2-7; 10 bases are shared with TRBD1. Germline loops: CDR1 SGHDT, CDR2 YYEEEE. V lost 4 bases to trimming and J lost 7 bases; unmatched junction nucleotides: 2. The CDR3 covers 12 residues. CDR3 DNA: TGTGCCAGCAGCGGGACAGGGGCTGAGCAGTACTTC. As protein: CASSGTGAEQYF.

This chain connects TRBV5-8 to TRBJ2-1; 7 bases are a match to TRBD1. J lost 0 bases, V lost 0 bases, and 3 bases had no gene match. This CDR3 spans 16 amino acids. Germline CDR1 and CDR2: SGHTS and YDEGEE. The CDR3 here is CASSLGQGRSYNEQFF. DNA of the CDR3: TGTGCCAGCAGCTTGGGACAGGGTCGCTCCTACAATGAGCAGTTCTTC.

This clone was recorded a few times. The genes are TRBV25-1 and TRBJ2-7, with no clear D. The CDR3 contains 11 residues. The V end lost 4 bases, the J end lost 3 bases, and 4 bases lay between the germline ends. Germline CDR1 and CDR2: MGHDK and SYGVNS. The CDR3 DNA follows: TGTGCCAGCAGTGGGGGCTACGAGCAGTACTTC. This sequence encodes CASSGGYEQYF.

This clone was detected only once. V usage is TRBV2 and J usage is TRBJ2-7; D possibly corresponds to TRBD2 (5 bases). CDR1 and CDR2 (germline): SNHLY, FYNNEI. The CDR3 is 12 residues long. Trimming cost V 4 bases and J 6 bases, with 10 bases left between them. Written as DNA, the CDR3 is TGTGCCAGCAGTGCGGGGTTTGGCGAGCAGTACTTC. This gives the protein CASSAGFGEQYF.

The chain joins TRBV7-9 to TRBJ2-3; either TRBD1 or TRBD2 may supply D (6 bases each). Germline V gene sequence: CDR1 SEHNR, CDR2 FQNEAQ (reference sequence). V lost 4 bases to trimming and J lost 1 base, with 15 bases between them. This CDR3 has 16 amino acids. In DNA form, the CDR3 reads TGTGCCAGCAGCTCGACGGGGGCGTCTGGCACAGATACGCAGTATTTT. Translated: CASSSTGASGTDTQYF. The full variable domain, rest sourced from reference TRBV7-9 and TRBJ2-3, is DTGVSQNPRHKITKRGQNVTFRCDPISEHNRLYWYRQTLGQGPEFLTYFQNEAQLEKSRLLSDRFSAERPKGSFSTLEIQRTEQGDSAMYLCASSSTGASGTDTQYFGPGTRLTVL.

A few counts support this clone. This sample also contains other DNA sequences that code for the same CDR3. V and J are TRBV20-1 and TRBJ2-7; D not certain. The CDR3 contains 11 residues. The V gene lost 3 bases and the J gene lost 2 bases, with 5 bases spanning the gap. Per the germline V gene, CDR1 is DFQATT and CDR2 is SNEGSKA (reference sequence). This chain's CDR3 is CSARDTYEQYF. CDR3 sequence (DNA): TGCAGTGCTAGGGATACCTACGAGCAGTACTTC.

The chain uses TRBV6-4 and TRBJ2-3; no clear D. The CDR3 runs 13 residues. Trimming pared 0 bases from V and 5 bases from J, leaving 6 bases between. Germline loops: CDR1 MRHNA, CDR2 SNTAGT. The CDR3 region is CASSDSQEDTQYF. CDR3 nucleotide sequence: TGTGCCAGCAGTGACTCTCAGGAAGATACGCAGTATTTT.

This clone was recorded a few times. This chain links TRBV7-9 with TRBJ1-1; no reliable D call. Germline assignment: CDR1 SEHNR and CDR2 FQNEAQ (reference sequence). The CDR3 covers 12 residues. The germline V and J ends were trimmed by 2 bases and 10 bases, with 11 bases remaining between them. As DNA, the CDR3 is TGTGCCAGCAGCTTAATCCCAGCTAGAGCTTTCTTT. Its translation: CASSLIPARAFF.

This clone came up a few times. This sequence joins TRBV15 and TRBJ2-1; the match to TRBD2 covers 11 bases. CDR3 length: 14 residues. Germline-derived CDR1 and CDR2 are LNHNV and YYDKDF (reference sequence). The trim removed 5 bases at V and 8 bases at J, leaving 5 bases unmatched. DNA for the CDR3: TGTGCCACCAGCGGGGGACTAGCGGTTCATGAGCAGTTCTTC. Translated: CATSGGLAVHEQFF.

The DNA of the CDR3 is TGTGCCAGCAGCCCCCTTGACGGGAACACTGAAGCTTTCTTT. Its translation: CASSPLDGNTEAFF. The chain links TRBV14 to TRBJ1-1, with unresolved D. Deletions cut 4 bases from V and 1 base from J, with 10 bases between. The CDR3 is 14 residues long. Germline loops: CDR1 SGHDN, CDR2 FVKESK.